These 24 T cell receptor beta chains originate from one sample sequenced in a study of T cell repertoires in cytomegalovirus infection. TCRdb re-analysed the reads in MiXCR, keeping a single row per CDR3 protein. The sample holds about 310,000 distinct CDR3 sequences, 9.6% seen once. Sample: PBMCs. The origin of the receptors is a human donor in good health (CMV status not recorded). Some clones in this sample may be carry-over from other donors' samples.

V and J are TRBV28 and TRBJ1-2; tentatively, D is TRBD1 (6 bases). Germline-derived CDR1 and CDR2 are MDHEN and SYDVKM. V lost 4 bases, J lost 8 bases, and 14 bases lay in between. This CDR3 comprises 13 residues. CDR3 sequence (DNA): TGTGCCAGCAGTTCTACTTCGGGGGCCGGCTACACCTTC. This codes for CASSSTSGAGYTF.

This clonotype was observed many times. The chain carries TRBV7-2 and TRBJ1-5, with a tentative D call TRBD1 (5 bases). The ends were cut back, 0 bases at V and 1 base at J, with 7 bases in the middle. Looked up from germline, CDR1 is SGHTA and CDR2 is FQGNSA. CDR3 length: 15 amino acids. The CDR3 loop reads CASSLAWGSNQPQHF. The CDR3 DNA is TGTGCCAGCAGCTTAGCATGGGGGAGCAATCAGCCCCAGCATTTT. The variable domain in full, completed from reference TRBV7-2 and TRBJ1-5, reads GAGVSQSPSNKVTEKGKDVELRCDPISGHTALYWYRQSLGQGLEFLIYFQGNSAPDKSGLPSDRFSAERTGGSVSTLTIQRTQQEDSAVYLCASSLAWGSNQPQHFGDGTRLSIL.

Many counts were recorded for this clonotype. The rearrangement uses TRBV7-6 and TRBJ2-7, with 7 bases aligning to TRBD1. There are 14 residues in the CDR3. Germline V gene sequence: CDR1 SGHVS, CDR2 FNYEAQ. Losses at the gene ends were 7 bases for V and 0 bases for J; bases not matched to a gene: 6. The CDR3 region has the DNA TGTGCCAGCACGCCCGGGACAGCCTCCTACGAGCAGTACTTC. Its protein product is CASTPGTASYEQYF.

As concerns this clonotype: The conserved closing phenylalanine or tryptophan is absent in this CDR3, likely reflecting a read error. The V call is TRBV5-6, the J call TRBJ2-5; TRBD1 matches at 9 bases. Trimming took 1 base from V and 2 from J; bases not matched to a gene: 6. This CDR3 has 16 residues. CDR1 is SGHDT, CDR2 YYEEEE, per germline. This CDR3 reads CASSLRLTGGQETQYL. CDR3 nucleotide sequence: TGTGCCAGCAGCTTGAGGTTGACAGGGGGGCAAGAGACCCAGTACCTC.

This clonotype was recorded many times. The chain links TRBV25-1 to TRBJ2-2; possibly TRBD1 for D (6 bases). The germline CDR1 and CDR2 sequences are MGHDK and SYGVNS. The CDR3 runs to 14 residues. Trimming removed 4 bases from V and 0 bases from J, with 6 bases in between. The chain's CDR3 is CASSGGPNTGELFF. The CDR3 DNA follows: TGTGCCAGCAGTGGGGGGCCGAACACCGGGGAGCTGTTTTTT.

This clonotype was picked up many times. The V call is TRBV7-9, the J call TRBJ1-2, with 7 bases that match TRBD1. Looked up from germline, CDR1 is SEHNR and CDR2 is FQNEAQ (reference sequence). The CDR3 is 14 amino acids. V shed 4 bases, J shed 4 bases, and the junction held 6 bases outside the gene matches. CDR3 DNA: TGTGCCAGCAGCTCGTTAGGGGACAGCTATGGCTACACCTTC. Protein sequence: CASSSLGDSYGYTF.

The CDR3 nucleotides are TGTGCCAGCAGCTGGAAAGGGGGCAATCAGCCCCAGCATTTT. This sequence encodes CASSWKGGNQPQHF. V and J are TRBV5-6 and TRBJ1-5, with D maybe TRBD1 (5 bases). The CDR3 extends over 14 amino acids. Germline CDR1 reads SGHDT; CDR2 reads YYEEEE. The V and J ends lost 3 bases and 2 bases respectively, with 9 bases between them. The full variable domain, with the rest looked up from reference TRBV5-6 and TRBJ1-5, is DAGVTQSPTHLIKTRGQQVTLRCSPKSGHDTVSWYQQALGQGPQFIFQYYEEEERQRGNFPDRFSGHQFPNYSSELNVNALLLGDSALYLCASSWKGGNQPQHFGDGTRLSIL.

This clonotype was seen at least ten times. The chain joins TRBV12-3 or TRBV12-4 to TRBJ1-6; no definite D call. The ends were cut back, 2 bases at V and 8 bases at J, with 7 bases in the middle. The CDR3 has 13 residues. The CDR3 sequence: CASSLRRDSPLHF. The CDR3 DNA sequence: TGTGCCAGCAGTTTAAGGCGGGATTCACCCCTCCACTTT.

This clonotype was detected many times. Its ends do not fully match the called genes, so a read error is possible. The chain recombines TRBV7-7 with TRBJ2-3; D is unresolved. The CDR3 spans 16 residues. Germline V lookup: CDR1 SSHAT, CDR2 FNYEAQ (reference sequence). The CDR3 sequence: CASSLNPRSTTDTQYF. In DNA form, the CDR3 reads TGTGCTAGCAGCTTAAATCCCCGGAGCACCACAGATACGCAGTATTTT.

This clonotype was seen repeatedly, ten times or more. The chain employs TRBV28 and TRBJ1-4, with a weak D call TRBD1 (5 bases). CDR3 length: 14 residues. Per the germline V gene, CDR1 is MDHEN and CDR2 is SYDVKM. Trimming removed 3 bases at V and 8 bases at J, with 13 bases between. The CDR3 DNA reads TGTGCCAGCAGTTTCCCCAGGGTTAGGGAAAAACTGTTTTTT. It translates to CASSFPRVREKLFF.

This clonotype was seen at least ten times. CDR3 protein: CASSPTNRGDTEAFF. In DNA form, the CDR3 reads TGTGCCAGCAGCCCCACTAACAGGGGGGACACTGAAGCTTTCTTT. The V gene is TRBV7-6, the J gene TRBJ1-1; 8 nucleotides match TRBD1. Germline V gene lookup returns CDR1 SGHVS and CDR2 FNYEAQ. The V and J ends lost 5 bases and 3 bases, in that order; junction bases with no gene match: 8. The CDR3 has 15 residues.

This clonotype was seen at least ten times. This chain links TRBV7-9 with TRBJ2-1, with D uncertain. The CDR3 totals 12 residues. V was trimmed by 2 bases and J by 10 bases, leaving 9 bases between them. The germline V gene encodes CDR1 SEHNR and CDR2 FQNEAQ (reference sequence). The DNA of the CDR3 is TGTGCCAGCAGCTTAAATCTAGTAGAGCAGTTCTTC. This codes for CASSLNLVEQFF.

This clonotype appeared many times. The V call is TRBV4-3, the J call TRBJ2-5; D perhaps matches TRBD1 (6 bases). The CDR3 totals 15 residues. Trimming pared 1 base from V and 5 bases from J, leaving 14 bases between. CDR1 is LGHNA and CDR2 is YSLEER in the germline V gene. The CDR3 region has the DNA TGCGCCAGCAGCCAAGGGTACAGGGCGCTGGAGACCCAGTACTTC. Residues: CASSQGYRALETQYF.

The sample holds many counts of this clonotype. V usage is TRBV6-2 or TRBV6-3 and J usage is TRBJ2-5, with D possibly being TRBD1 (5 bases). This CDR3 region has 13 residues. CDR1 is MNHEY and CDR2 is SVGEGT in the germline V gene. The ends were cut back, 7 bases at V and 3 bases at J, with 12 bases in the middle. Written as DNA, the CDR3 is TGTGCCAGCACCTACGGACAAAAAGAGACCCAGTACTTC. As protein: CASTYGQKETQYF.

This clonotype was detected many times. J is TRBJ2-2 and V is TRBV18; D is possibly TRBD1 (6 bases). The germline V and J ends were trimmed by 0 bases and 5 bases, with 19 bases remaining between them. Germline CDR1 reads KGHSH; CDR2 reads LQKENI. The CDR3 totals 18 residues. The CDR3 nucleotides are TGTGCCAGCTCACCACCGTCGTTATCAGGGGCGCGGACCGGGGAGCTGTTTTTT. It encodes CASSPPSLSGARTGELFF.

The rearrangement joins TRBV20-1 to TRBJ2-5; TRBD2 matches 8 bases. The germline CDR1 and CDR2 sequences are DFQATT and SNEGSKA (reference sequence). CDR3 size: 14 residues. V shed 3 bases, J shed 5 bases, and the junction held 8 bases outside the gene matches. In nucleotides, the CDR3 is TGCAGTGCTAGTAGTCCGGGGGGGCTGGAGACCCAGTACTTC. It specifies CSASSPGGLETQYF.

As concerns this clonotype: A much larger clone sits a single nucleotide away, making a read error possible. The CDR3 sequence: CASSSGGSSGNTIYF. The CDR3 coding sequence is TGTGCCAGCAGTTCCGGTGGTAGCTCTGGAAACACCATATATTTT. V and J are TRBV28 and TRBJ1-3; D not certain. Trimming left V 4 bases short and J 0 bases short, with 10 bases between. This CDR3 has 15 amino acids. The V gene's germline CDR1 is MDHEN and CDR2 SYDVKM.

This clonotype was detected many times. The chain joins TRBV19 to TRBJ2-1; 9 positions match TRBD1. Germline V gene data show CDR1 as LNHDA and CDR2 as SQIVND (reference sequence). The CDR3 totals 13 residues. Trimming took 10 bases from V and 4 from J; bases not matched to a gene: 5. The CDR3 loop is CATGQGLYNEQFF. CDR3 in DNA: TGTGCCACGGGACAGGGTTTGTACAATGAGCAGTTCTTC.

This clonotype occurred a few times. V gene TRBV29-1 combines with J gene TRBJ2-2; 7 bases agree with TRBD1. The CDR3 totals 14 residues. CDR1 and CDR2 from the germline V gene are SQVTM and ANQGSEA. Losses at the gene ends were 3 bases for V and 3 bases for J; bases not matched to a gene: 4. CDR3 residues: CSVDNRGHTGELFF. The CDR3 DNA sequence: TGCAGCGTTGATAACAGGGGCCACACCGGGGAGCTGTTTTTT.

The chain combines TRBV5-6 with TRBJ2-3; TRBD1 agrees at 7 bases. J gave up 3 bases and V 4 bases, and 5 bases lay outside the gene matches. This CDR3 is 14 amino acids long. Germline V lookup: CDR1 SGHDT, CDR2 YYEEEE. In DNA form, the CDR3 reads TGTGCCAGCAGCATACAGGGGCGAACAGATACGCAGTATTTT. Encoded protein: CASSIQGRTDTQYF.

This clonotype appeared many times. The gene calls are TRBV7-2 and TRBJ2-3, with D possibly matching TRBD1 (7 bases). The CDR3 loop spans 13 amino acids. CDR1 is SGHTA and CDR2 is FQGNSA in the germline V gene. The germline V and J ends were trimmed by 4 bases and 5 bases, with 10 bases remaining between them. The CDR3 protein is CASSSQGGDTQYF. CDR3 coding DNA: TGTGCCAGCAGCTCCCAGGGGGGAGATACGCAGTATTTT.

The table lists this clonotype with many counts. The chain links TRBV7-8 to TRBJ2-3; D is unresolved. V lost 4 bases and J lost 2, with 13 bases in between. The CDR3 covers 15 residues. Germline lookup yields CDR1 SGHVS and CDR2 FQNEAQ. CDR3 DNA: TGTGCCAGCAGCTCGACTGGTTGGCACACAGATACGCAGTATTTT. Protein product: CASSSTGWHTDTQYF.

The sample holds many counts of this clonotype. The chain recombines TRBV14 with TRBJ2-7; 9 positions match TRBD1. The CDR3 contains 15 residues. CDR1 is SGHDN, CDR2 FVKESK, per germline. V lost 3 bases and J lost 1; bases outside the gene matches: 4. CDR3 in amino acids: CASSQLQGASYEQYF. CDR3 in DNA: TGTGCCAGCAGCCAGCTACAGGGGGCATCCTACGAGCAGTACTTC.

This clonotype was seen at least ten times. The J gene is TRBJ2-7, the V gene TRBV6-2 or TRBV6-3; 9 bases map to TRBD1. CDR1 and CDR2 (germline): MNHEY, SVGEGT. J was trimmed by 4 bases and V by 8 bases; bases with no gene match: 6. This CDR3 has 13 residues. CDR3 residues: CASGRTGAYEQYV. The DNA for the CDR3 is TGTGCCAGCGGACGGACAGGGGCGTACGAGCAGTACGTC.